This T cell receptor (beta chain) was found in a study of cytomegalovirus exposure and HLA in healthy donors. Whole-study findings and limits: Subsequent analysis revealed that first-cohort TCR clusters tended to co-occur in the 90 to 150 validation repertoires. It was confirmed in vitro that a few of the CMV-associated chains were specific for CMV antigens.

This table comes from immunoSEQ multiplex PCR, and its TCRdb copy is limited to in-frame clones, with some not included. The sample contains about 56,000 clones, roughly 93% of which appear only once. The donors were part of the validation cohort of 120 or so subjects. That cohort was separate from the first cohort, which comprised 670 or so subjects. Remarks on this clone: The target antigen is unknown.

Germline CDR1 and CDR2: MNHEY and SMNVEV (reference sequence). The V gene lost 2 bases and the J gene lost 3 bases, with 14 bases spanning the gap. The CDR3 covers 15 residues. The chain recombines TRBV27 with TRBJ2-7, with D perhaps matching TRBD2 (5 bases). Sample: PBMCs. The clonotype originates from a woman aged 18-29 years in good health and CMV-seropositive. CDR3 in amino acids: CASSLGTGISYEQYF. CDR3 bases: TGTGCCAGCAGTTTAGGAACCGGGATCAGCTACGAGCAGTACTTC.